The 15 T cell receptor beta chains below were found in one sample sequenced in a study of CD8 T cells in ankylosing spondylitis. Each CDR3 protein is one row after TCRdb ran MiXCR on the 5' RACE reads. The table lists 300,000 to 400,000 distinct CDR3 sequences, about 15% of them singletons, with about 1% in the top ten. The source material was blood, either unsorted or a sorted T cell fraction (not recorded which). Receptors were obtained from a male donor with ankylosing spondylitis or in good health (not recorded which).

The table lists this clonotype with a few counts. CDR3 in amino acids: CSARRTSLAFF. The DNA for the CDR3 is TGCAGTGCTAGGAGGACATCTTTAGCTTTCTTT. The chain carries TRBV20-1 and TRBJ1-1, with D perhaps TRBD1 (5 bases). From germline, CDR1 is DFQATT and CDR2 SNEGSKA (reference sequence). The CDR3 has 11 residues. The V end was cut by 3 bases, the J end by 10 bases, with 12 bases between.

The V and J genes are TRBV29-1 and TRBJ1-4; D remains unclear. Germline V CDR1 and CDR2: SQVTM, ANQGSEA. The CDR3 sequence is 15 residues long. The V end was cut by 3 bases, the J end by 4 bases, with 15 bases between. CDR3 in DNA: TGCAGCGTTGAGTTGTCGGGATTTGGTAATGAAAAACTGTTTTTT. Residues: CSVELSGFGNEKLFF.

This chain uses TRBV5-1 with TRBJ2-2, with D possibly being TRBD1 (6 bases). Looked up from germline, CDR1 is SGHRS and CDR2 is YFSETQ. The CDR3 consists of 15 residues. V lost 1 base and J lost 3, with 10 bases in between. The CDR3 DNA sequence: TGCGCCAGCAGCTTGCAGGGGTCGGACACCGGGGAGCTGTTTTTT. This encodes CASSLQGSDTGELFF.

V gene TRBV4-1 combines with J gene TRBJ1-2; 9 nucleotides agree with TRBD1. Germline trimming cut 4 bases from V and 8 bases from J; bases unmatched to any gene: 14. Germline CDR1 and CDR2: MGHRA and YSYEKL. The CDR3 runs to 16 residues. CDR3 in amino acids: CASSLERLGQGKGYTF. In DNA, the CDR3 is TGCGCCAGCAGCCTAGAGAGGCTAGGACAGGGGAAAGGCTACACCTTC.

This clonotype has only a few counts. This chain links TRBV29-1 with TRBJ2-5; D unclear. CDR3 length: 12 residues. V shed 4 bases and J shed 5 bases, with 11 bases lying between them. From germline, CDR1 is SQVTM and CDR2 ANQGSEA. CDR3 nucleotides: TGCAGCGTTGTAAAGGGAATGGAGACCCAGTACTTC. Translated: CSVVKGMETQYF.

The chain employs TRBV28 and TRBJ1-2; 7 bases line up with TRBD1. The CDR3 extends over 14 amino acids. The V and J ends lost 6 bases and 3 bases, in that order; junction bases with no gene match: 7. Germline loops: CDR1 MDHEN, CDR2 SYDVKM. The CDR3 loop reads CASSQGGQHYGYTF. CDR3 DNA sequence: TGTGCCAGCAGCCAAGGGGGACAGCACTATGGCTACACCTTC.

V usage is TRBV11-2 and J usage is TRBJ2-1; 8 bases fit TRBD2. CDR1 and CDR2 from the germline V gene are SGHAT and FQNNGV. The CDR3 runs to 17 residues. Trimming cost V 5 bases and J 5 bases; bases outside gene matches: 14. The CDR3 DNA is TGTGCCAGCAGCCAGGGGTCCGGGACTAGGGCCCACAATGAGCAGTTCTTC. Its protein product is CASSQGSGTRAHNEQFF. The whole variable domain, filled in from reference TRBV11-2 and TRBJ2-1, reads EAGVAQSPRYKIIEKRQSVAFWCNPISGHATLYWYQQILGQGPKLLIQFQNNGVVDDSQLPKDRFSAERLKGVDSTLKIQPAKLEDSAVYLCASSQGSGTRAHNEQFFGPGTRLTVL.

The chain joins TRBV4-2 to TRBJ1-2; 8 bases line up with TRBD1. V lost 4 bases to trimming and J lost 6 bases; unmatched junction nucleotides: 13. Germline V gene sequence: CDR1 LGHNA, CDR2 YNFKEQ. The CDR3 is 16 amino acids. The CDR3 DNA reads as TGTGCCAGCAGCCCGACAGGGGTGGTGCTAACTGATGGCTACACCTTC. This gives the protein CASSPTGVVLTDGYTF.

In this sample, this clonotype turned up a few times. The chain is built from TRBV20-1 and TRBJ2-1; TRBD2 matches 9 bases. The V gene end was trimmed by 3 bases and the J gene end by 5 bases; junction bases not matched to a gene: 5. The V gene's germline CDR1 is DFQATT and CDR2 SNEGSKA (reference sequence). CDR3 length: 14 amino acids. CDR3 protein: CSARVLAGDNEQFF. The CDR3 nucleotides are TGCAGTGCTAGGGTATTAGCGGGGGACAATGAGCAGTTCTTC.

The chain is built from TRBV12-3 or TRBV12-4 and TRBJ2-7; 8 nucleotides line up with TRBD1. This CDR3 is built from 14 residues. J gave up 3 bases and V 3 bases, and 4 bases lay outside the gene matches. CDR3 loop: CASSLGQVLYEQYF. As DNA, the CDR3 is TGTGCCAGCAGTTTGGGACAGGTTCTCTACGAGCAGTACTTC.

The gene calls are TRBV11-3 and TRBJ2-1, with D perhaps TRBD2 (6 bases). Germline loops: CDR1 SGHNT, CDR2 YENEEA. V shed 1 base and J shed 6 bases, with 10 bases lying between them. CDR3 length: 14 amino acids. The CDR3 DNA sequence: TGTGCCAGCAGCTTAGTCGGAGGGGCCAATGAGCAGTTCTTC. Residues: CASSLVGGANEQFF. Together with reference TRBV11-3 and TRBJ2-1, the CDR3 gives the full variable domain: EAGVVQSPRYKIIEKKQPVAFWCNPISGHNTLYWYLQNLGQGPELLIRYENEEAVDDSQLPKDRFSAERLKGVDSTLKIQPAELGDSAVYLCASSLVGGANEQFFGPGTRLTVL.

The table lists this clonotype with a few counts. The chain couples TRBV12-3 or TRBV12-4 to TRBJ1-5; 7 bases agree with TRBD1. The junction had 17 bases not matched to a gene; V was cut back by 8 bases and J by 4 bases. The CDR3 spans 17 residues. The CDR3 region has the DNA TGTGCCAGCGGTTGGGGTGGAGGGGGCCAAGGGAATCAGCCCCAGCATTTT. Encoded protein: CASGWGGGGQGNQPQHF.

The chain links TRBV20-1 to TRBJ2-2; D remains ambiguous. Germline V lookup: CDR1 DFQATT, CDR2 SNEGSKA (reference sequence). V was clipped by 5 bases and J by 3 bases, with 10 bases between them. This CDR3 comprises 13 residues. CDR3 coding DNA: TGCAGTGCTCGTGGGTCTTACACCGGGGAGCTGTTTTTT. Encoded protein: CSARGSYTGELFF.

The chain links TRBV7-6 to TRBJ2-7, with no clear D. The CDR3 is 14 residues long. Trimming removed 0 bases at V and 4 bases at J, with 10 bases between. Germline CDR1 reads SGHVS; CDR2 reads FNYEAQ. In DNA, the CDR3 is TGTGCCAGCAGCTTAGCCGGGCTGAGGTACGAGCAGTACTTC. This encodes CASSLAGLRYEQYF.

The table lists this clonotype with a few counts. The gene calls are TRBV5-6 and TRBJ1-1; possibly TRBD1 for D (5 bases). Trimming pared 5 bases from V and 1 base from J, leaving 18 bases between. The CDR3 has 16 amino acids. Looked up from germline, CDR1 is SGHDT and CDR2 is YYEEEE. CDR3 DNA: TGTGCCAGCAGAGCGTCGCCAAGACAGACGAACACTGAAGCTTTCTTT. It specifies CASRASPRQTNTEAFF.